This T cell receptor (beta chain) was captured in a study of blood T cell repertoires in COVID-19 (TCRdb year 2020). Regarding the study in general: Samples from collaborators originated in the United States, Italy and Spain and spanned both the acute and convalescent phases of COVID-19. The prospective study material was composed of cDNA or gDNA derived from T cells, B-cell-depleted T cells, or PBMCs. Deeply sampled blood TCRbeta repertoires from subjects exposed to, actively infected with, or recovered from COVID-19 were included in the dataset. The repertoires were made available in a free public database intended to serve as a resource for research on the immune response to SARS-CoV-2. The samples were drawn from the first 160 participants of the ongoing ImmuneRACE study and from over a thousand subjects provided by 6 global collaborators. A de-identified subject ID, COVID-19 status, age in years and sex were almost always included in the sample metadata. Where available, HLA class I and class II types were taken from metadata supplied by the sample provider and were not determined by assay-based typing.

General study outcomes and caveats: How much clinical and demographic metadata was included differed by source and by participant, and the metadata was provided uncurated.

Concerning this clone itself: Its antigen remains unidentified. Nothing much larger sits one base from this clone, and base qualities are not available.

Clipping removes 0 bases from V and 12 bases from J, with 8 as the unmatched junction base count. The CDR3 starts with the cysteine, ends with the phenylalanine, and has 14 residues. The sequence is cut down to CDR3 DNA, 42 bases in frame from base 1. The germline V gene provides CDR1 LGHNA and CDR2 YNFKEQ. Another Seattle source contributed samples from volunteer blood donors who had recovered from COVID-19. Collaborating institutions collected whole blood in K2EDTA tubes following their own protocols. For TCRbeta analysis, collaborator samples were shipped as frozen whole blood, as isolated PBMCs, or as DNA extracted from either sample type. TCRbeta CDR3 regions were amplified from genomic DNA by means of the immunoSEQ Assay, a bias-controlled multiplex PCR. From the authors' description of their analysis: Within the assay, amplification of reference gene primers was used to estimate how many nucleated cells each sample contained. Sequence reads were collapsed and filtered to measure the absolute abundance of every unique TCRbeta CDR3 rearrangement. For each sample, productive Simpson clonality was calculated by taking the square root of Simpson's diversity index across productive rearrangements. This is the immuneACCESS table as TCRdb keeps it, with only in-frame sequences that have V and J called. A part of the clones is gone; compared with another copy, unresolved V genes explain less than half, and the rest is unexplained. The V and J calls and clone size were taken over from that table, and D and trimming were inferred from the DNA. Counted in this sample were 200,000 to 250,000 clones; around nine tenths of them appeared once. The biggest ten clones account for around 1.5% of the sample.

The V and J segments used are TRBV4-2 and TRBJ2-1; TRBD1 aligns with 7 central bases. The TCR was taken from an older woman who had recovered from COVID-19. Material: peripheral blood. The DNA sequence follows: TGTGCCAGCAGCCAAGAGAAGACAGCAGGGGGGCAGTTCTTC. Its amino acids are CASSQEKTAGGQFF.